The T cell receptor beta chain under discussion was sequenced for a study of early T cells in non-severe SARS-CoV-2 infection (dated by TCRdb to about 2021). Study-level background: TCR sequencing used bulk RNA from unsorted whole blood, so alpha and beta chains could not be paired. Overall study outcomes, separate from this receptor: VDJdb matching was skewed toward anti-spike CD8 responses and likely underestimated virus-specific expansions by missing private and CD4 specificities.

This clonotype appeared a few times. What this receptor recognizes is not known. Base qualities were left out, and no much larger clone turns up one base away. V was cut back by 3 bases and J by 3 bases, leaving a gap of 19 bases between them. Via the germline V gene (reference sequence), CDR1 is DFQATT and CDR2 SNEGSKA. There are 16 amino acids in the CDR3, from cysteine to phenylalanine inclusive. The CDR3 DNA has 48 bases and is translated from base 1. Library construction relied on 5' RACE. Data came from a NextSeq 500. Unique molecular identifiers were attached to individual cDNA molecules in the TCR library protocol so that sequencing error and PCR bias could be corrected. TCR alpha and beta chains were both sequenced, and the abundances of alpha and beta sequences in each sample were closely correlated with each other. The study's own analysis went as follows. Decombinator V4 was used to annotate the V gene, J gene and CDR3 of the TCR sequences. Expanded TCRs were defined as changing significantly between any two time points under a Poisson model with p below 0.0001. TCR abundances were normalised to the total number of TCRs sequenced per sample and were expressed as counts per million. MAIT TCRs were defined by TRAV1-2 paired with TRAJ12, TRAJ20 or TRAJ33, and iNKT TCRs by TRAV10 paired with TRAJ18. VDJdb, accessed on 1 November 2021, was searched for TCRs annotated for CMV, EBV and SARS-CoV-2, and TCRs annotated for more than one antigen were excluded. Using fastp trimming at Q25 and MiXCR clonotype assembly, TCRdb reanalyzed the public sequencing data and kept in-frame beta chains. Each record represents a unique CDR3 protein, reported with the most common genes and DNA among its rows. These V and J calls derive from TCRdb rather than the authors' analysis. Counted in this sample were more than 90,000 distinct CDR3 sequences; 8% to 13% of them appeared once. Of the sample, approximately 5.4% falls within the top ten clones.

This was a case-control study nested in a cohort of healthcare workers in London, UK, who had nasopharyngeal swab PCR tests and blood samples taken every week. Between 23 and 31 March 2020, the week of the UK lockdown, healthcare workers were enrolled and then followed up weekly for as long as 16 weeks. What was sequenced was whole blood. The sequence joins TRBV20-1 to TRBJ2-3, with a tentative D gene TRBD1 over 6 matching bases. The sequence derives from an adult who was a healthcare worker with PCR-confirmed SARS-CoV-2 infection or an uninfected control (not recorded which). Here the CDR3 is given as CSASAAGVAATDTQYF. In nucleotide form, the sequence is TGCAGTGCTAGTGCCGCAGGGGTGGCTGCAACAGATACGCAGTATTTT.